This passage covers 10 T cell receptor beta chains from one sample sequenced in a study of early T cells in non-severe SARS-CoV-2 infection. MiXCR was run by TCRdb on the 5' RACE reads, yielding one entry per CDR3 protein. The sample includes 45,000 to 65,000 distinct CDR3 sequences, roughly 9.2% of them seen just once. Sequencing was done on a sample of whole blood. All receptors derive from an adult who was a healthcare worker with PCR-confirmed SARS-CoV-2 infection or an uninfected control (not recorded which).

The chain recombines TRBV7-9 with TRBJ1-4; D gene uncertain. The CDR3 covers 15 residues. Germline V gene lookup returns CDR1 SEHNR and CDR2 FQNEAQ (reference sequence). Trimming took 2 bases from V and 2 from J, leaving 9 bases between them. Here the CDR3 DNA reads TGTGCCAGCAGCTTAAATGGGTTCACTAATGAAAAACTGTTTTTT. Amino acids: CASSLNGFTNEKLFF.

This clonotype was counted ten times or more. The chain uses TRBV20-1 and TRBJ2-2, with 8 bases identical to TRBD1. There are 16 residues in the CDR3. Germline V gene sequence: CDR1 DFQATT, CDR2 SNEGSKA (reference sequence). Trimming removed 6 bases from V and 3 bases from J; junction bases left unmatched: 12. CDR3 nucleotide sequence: TGCAGTGCCCCGGACCCCCGGACAGGGTACACCGGGGAGCTGTTTTTT. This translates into CSAPDPRTGYTGELFF.

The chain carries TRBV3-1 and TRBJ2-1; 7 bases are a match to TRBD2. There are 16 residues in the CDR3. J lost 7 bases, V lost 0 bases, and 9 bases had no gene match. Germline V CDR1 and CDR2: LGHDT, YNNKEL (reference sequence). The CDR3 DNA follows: TGTGCCAGCAGCCAAGAGCGAAGCGGGACCCATAATGAGCAGTTCTTC. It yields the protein CASSQERSGTHNEQFF.

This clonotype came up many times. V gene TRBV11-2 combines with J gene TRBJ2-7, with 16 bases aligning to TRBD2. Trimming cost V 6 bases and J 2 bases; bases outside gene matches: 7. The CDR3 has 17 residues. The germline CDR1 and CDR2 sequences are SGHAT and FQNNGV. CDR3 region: CASRLGLAGGPAYEQYF. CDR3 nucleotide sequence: TGTGCCAGCAGATTGGGACTAGCGGGAGGGCCCGCCTACGAGCAGTACTTC. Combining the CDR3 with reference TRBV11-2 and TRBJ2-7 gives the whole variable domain EAGVAQSPRYKIIEKRQSVAFWCNPISGHATLYWYQQILGQGPKLLIQFQNNGVVDDSQLPKDRFSAERLKGVDSTLKIQPAKLEDSAVYLCASRLGLAGGPAYEQYFGPGTRLTVT.

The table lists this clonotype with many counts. The CDR3 coding sequence is TGTGCCAGCAGCCCCGCTCGAGGGACACTCCTACCTGAAGCTTTCTTT. Its translation is CASSPARGTLLPEAFF. The V gene is TRBV7-8, the J gene TRBJ1-1; tentatively, D is TRBD1 (6 bases). V was cut by 5 bases and J by 6 bases, with 22 bases left in between. The CDR3 is 16 amino acids. Germline V gene sequence: CDR1 SGHVS, CDR2 FQNEAQ.

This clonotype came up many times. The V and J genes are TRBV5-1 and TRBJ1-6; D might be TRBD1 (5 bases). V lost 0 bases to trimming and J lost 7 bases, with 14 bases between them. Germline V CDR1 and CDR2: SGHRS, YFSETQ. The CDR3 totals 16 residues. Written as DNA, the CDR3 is TGCGCCAGCAGCTTGGTTGCGCAGGGAGACAATTCACCCCTCCACTTT. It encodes CASSLVAQGDNSPLHF. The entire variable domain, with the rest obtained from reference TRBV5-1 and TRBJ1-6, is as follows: KAGVTQTPRYLIKTRGQQVTLSCSPISGHRSVSWYQQTPGQGLQFLFEYFSETQRNKGNFPGRFSGRQFSNSRSEMNVSTLELGDSALYLCASSLVAQGDNSPLHFGNGTRLTVT.

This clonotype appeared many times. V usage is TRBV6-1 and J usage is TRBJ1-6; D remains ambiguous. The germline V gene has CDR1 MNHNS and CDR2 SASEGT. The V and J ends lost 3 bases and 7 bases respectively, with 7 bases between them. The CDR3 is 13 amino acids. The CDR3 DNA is TGTGCCAGCAGTGAGGGAGGGAATTCACCCCTCCACTTT. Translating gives CASSEGGNSPLHF.

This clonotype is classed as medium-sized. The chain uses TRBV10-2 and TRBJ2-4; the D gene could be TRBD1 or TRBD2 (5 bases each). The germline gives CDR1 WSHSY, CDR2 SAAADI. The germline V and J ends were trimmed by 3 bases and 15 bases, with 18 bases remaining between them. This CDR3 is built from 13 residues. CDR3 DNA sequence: TGCGCCAGCAGTGACTACCCCGGGACGGCAGGGTACTTC. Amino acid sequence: CASSDYPGTAGYF.

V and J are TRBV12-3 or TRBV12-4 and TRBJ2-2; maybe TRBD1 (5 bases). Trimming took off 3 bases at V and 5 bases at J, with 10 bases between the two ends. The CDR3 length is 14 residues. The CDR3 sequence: CASSFQGRTGELFF. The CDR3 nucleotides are TGTGCCAGCAGTTTTCAGGGTAGGACCGGGGAGCTGTTTTTT.

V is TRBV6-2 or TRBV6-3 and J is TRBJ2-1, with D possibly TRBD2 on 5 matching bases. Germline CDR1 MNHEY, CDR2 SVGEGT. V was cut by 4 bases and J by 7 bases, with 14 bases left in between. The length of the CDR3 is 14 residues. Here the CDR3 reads CASSSKPTRNEQFF. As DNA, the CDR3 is TGTGCCAGCAGTTCCAAACCAACTAGGAATGAGCAGTTCTTC.